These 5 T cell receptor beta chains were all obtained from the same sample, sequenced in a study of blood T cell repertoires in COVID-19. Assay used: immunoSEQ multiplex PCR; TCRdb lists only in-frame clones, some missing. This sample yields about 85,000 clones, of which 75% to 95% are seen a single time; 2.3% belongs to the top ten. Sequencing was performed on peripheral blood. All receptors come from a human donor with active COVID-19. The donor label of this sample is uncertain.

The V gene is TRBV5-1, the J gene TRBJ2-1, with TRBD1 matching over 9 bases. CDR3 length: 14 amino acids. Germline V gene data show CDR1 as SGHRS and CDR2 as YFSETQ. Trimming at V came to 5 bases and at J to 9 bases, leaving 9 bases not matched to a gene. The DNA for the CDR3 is TGCGCCAGCAGGGCCGGGACAGGGAAAGGTGAGCAGTTCTTC. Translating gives CASRAGTGKGEQFF.

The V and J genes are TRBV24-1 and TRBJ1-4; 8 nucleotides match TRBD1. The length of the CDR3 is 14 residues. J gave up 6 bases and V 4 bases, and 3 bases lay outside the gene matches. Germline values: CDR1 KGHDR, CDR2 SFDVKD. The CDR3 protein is CATSDPTGDEKLFF. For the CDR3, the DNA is TGTGCCACCAGTGACCCGACAGGGGATGAAAAACTGTTTTTT.

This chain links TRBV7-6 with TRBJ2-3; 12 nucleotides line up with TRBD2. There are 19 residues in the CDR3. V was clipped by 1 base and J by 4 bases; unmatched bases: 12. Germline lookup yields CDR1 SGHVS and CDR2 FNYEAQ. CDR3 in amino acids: CASSLVPSGGAFQADTQYF. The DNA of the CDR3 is TGTGCCAGCAGCTTAGTCCCTAGCGGGGGGGCCTTTCAGGCAGATACGCAGTATTTT.

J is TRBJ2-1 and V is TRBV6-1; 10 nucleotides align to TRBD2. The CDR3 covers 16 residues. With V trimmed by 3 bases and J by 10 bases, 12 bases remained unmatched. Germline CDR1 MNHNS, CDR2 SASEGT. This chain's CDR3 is CASSDRLAGAPGEQFF. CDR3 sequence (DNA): TGTGCCAGCAGTGACCGGCTAGCGGGGGCCCCTGGGGAGCAGTTCTTC.

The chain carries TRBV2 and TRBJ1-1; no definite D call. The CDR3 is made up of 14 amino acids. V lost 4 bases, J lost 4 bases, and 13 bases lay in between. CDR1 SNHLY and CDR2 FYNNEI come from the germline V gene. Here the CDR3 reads CASSVRAKRTEAFF. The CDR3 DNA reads TGTGCCAGCAGTGTGAGGGCCAAACGCACTGAAGCTTTCTTT.